A single sample is the source of the 5 T cell receptor beta chains below, sequenced in a study of beta chain features in type 1 diabetes. Points from the study as a whole: Moderate yet significant TCRB CDR3 shortening was seen in Type 1 diabetes patients in all four CD4+ subsets.

Which antigens these TCRs recognize remains unknown. Expressed TCRB transcripts got sequenced, as all isolated RNA was reverse transcribed. Profiled with immunoSEQ multiplex PCR; TCRdb holds only in-frame clones, not every one. The sample carries hundreds of thousands of clones, 13% recorded once. Input material: naive CD4+ T cells from blood. The receptors were sampled from a man between 18 and 35 years old with type 1 diabetes.

This clone was seen only a few times. The chain combines TRBV4-2 with TRBJ2-5; D might be TRBD1 (5 bases). CDR1 LGHNA and CDR2 YNFKEQ come from the germline V gene. This CDR3 spans 15 amino acids. Trimming shortened V by 0 bases and J by 3 bases, and 11 bases separated the two germline ends. The CDR3 is CASSQDGAREETQYF. For the CDR3, the DNA is TGTGCCAGCAGCCAAGATGGGGCCCGGGAAGAGACCCAGTACTTC.

The table lists this clone with a few counts. V usage is TRBV30 and J usage is TRBJ2-5; weak D call: TRBD1 (5 bases). The CDR3 sequence is 11 residues long. In germline, CDR1 is GTSNPN, CDR2 SVGIG (reference sequence). V was trimmed by 5 bases and J by 6 bases, leaving 10 bases between them. The CDR3 here is CAWQGRKTQYF. The CDR3 nucleotides read TGTGCCTGGCAGGGAAGGAAGACCCAGTACTTC.

V usage is TRBV4-1 and J usage is TRBJ1-5; 7 positions match TRBD1. The CDR3 extends over 17 amino acids. V dropped 0 bases and J dropped 2; count of bases not matched to a gene: 7. The V gene's germline CDR1 is MGHRA and CDR2 YSYEKL. The CDR3 DNA reads as TGCGCCAGCAGCCAAGAAGGAGGGGGCAAGGGCAATCAGCCCCAGCATTTT. This translates into CASSQEGGGKGNQPQHF.

This clone was seen only a few times. This chain uses TRBV6-5 with TRBJ2-1; 7 nucleotides agree with TRBD1. The CDR3 sequence is 14 residues long. Trimming cost V 0 bases and J 6 bases; bases outside gene matches: 2. CDR1 is MNHEY, CDR2 SVGAGI, per germline. CDR3 DNA sequence: TGTGCCAGCAGTTACTCGACAGGGCCCAATGAGCAGTTCTTC. This gives the protein CASSYSTGPNEQFF.

This rearrangement joins TRBV2 to TRBJ2-3, with a tentative D call TRBD2 (6 bases). This CDR3 comprises 14 residues. V lost 5 bases and J 2 bases, leaving 11 bases between the germline ends. Germline lookup yields CDR1 SNHLY and CDR2 FYNNEI. The CDR3 nucleotides are TGTGCCAGCAGTCTAGGCGGGGACACAGATACGCAGTATTTT. It codes for CASSLGGDTDTQYF.